The 4 T cell receptor beta chains in this list originate from one sample, sequenced in a study of OX40 agonist ivuxolimab in advanced cancers. Sequenced by immunoSEQ multiplex PCR; TCRdb stores in-frame clones only, minus some. The sample gives 65,000 to 100,000 clones, roughly 87% of which show up once; around 0.33% is in the top ten. The specimen was CD4+ or CD8+ T cells sorted from blood, collected in a trial of the OX40 agonist ivuxolimab. These receptors originate from an adult with an advanced solid tumor such as melanoma, head and neck, liver or kidney cancer.

The chain is built from TRBV6-1 and TRBJ2-5; either TRBD1 or TRBD2 may fit D (6 bases each). Trimming shortened V by 5 bases and J by 4 bases, and 14 bases separated the two germline ends. The V gene's germline CDR1 is MNHNS and CDR2 SASEGT. CDR3 length equals 14 residues. The DNA of the CDR3 is TGTGCCAGCAGTCGTGGGGGGCCTCGAGAGACCCAGTACTTC. Protein: CASSRGGPRETQYF.

The V and J genes are TRBV7-3 and TRBJ2-3; TRBD1 agrees at 7 bases. The CDR3 is 13 amino acids. In germline, CDR1 is SGHTA, CDR2 FQGTGA. Trimming at V came to 5 bases and at J to 6 bases, leaving 5 bases not matched to a gene. CDR3 region: CASSPGQVDTQYF. CDR3 bases: TGTGCCAGCAGCCCCGGACAGGTGGATACGCAGTATTTT.

V and J are TRBV11-2 and TRBJ2-1; perhaps TRBD2 as D (8 bases). Germline loops: CDR1 SGHAT, CDR2 FQNNGV. CDR3 length equals 15 residues. V lost 1 base, J lost 12 bases, and 19 bases lay in between. The CDR3 region has the DNA TGTGCCAGCAGCTTAGGGGGGCCGGGAGGGGGCCGGCAGTTCTTC. This sequence encodes CASSLGGPGGGRQFF.

The V and J genes are TRBV5-1 and TRBJ1-2; D unclear. The V end was cut by 4 bases, the J end by 0 bases, with 16 bases between. This CDR3 has 16 residues. Germline loops: CDR1 SGHRS, CDR2 YFSETQ. This chain's CDR3 is CASSPVFGATNYGYTF. CDR3 sequence (DNA): TGCGCCAGCAGCCCTGTATTCGGCGCAACTAACTATGGCTACACCTTC.